This T cell receptor (beta chain) was retrieved from a study of OX40 agonist ivuxolimab in advanced cancers. As for the study in general: In three patients, partial responses were observed, one with hepatocellular carcinoma and two with cutaneous melanoma. Study outcomes and limitations: Dosing at 0.1 to 3.0 mg/kg was accompanied by clonal expansion of CD4+ and CD8+ blood T cells by week 6.

In regard to this clone: Its antigen is unknown.

The method was immunoSEQ multiplex PCR; TCRdb's version includes in-frame clones alone and lacks a portion of them. The sample consists of tens of thousands of clones, about 88% of them appearing once. The germline gives CDR1 SGHTS, CDR2 YDEGEE. Unmatched junction bases numbered 7, after V lost 4 bases and J lost 0 bases. CDR3 length: 17 amino acids. The chain combines TRBV5-8 with TRBJ2-6; 7 bases are a match to TRBD1. The clonotype was recovered from an adult with an advanced solid tumor such as melanoma, head and neck, liver or kidney cancer. Sequences were derived from CD4+ or CD8+ T cells sorted from blood, sampled in a trial of the OX40 agonist ivuxolimab. The CDR3 DNA reads as TGTGCCAGCAGCACACCGGGACAGTACTCTGGGGCCAACGTCCTGACTTTC. It codes for CASSTPGQYSGANVLTF.